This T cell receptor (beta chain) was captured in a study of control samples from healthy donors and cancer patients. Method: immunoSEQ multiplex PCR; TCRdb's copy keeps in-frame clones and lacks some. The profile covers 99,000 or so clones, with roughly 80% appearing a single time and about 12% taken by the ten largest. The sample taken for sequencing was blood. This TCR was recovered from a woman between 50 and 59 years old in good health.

This CDR3 is CASSIGTLGGYTF. The CDR3 coding sequence is TGTGCCAGCAGCATCGGGACTCTTGGAGGCTACACCTTC. This chain links TRBV11-1 with TRBJ1-2; perhaps TRBD1 as D (5 bases). The CDR3 consists of 13 residues. V lost 5 bases and J 8 bases, leaving 15 bases between the germline ends. Germline values: CDR1 SGHAT, CDR2 FQDESV (reference sequence). Supplemented by reference TRBV11-1 and TRBJ1-2, the full variable domain reads EAEVAQSPRYKITEKSQAVAFWCDPISGHATLYWYRQILGQGPELLVQFQDESVVDDSQLPKDRFSAERLKGVDSTLKIQPAELGDSAMYLCASSIGTLGGYTFGSGTRLTVV.